This record covers a single TCR beta chain. Germline lookup yields CDR1 KGHSH and CDR2 LQKENI. The CDR3 has 16 residues. J was trimmed by 3 bases and V by 4 bases; bases with no gene match: 9. The data derive from a study of blood T cell repertoires in COVID-19. For the study at large: Sources were T cells, B-cell-depleted T cells, or PBMCs; the material itself was cDNA or gDNA.

TCRdb's copy holds only in-frame clones and misses some; the assay was immunoSEQ multiplex PCR. The sample includes 130,000 to 150,000 clones, around four fifths of them seen just once. This chain connects TRBV18 to TRBJ2-5, with 9 bases identical to TRBD1. The clonotype was recovered from a human donor in a cohort sampled during active COVID-19. Material for sequencing was peripheral blood. CDR3 sequence (DNA): TGTGCCAGCTCACTCCCGGGACAGGGAATGGAAGAGACCCAGTACTTC. The encoded protein is CASSLPGQGMEETQYF.